These 12 T cell receptor beta chains originate from one sample sequenced in a study of cytomegalovirus exposure and HLA in healthy donors. PCR primers comprised 60 Vbeta and 13 Jbeta primers. Here immunoSEQ multiplex PCR was the method, and the copy in TCRdb shows in-frame clones only, minus some. In the table there are roughly 200,000 clones, about 77% of which are singletons. The sample taken for sequencing was PBMCs. These receptors were taken from a female donor in good health and CMV-seronegative.

The chain carries TRBV7-2 and TRBJ2-7; D is ambiguous. Germline CDR1 and CDR2: SGHTA and FQGNSA. The CDR3 is 11 residues long. V dropped 3 bases and J dropped 7 bases, with 7 bases sitting between them. The CDR3 bases are TGTGCCAGCAGCTTTGTAGCTGAGCAGTACTTC. It yields the protein CASSFVAEQYF. Full variable domain (rest looked up from reference TRBV7-2 and TRBJ2-7): GAGVSQSPSNKVTEKGKDVELRCDPISGHTALYWYRQSLGQGLEFLIYFQGNSAPDKSGLPSDRFSAERTGGSVSTLTIQRTQQEDSAVYLCASSFVAEQYFGPGTRLTVT.

The rearrangement links TRBV6-4 to TRBJ1-2, with TRBD1 identical over 8 bases. After removal of 0 bases from V and 3 bases from J, the junction contained 12 bases not matched to a gene. The CDR3 has 18 residues. CDR1 and CDR2 from the germline V gene are MRHNA and SNTAGT. This CDR3 is CASSDSGRGQVIDYGYTF. The CDR3 coding sequence is TGTGCCAGCAGTGACTCGGGCAGGGGGCAGGTTATAGACTATGGCTACACCTTC.

This clone showed up just a few times. The chain joins TRBV18 to TRBJ1-1, with 7 bases identical to TRBD1. Losses at the gene ends were 2 bases for V and 3 bases for J; bases not matched to a gene: 6. The CDR3 spans 15 residues. The germline gives CDR1 KGHSH, CDR2 LQKENI. CDR3 amino acids: CASSPVRGQDTEAFF. The CDR3 coding sequence is TGTGCCAGCTCACCAGTGAGGGGGCAGGACACTGAAGCTTTCTTT. The whole variable domain, filled in from reference TRBV18 and TRBJ1-1, reads NAGVMQNPRHLVRRRGQEARLRCSPMKGHSHVYWYRQLPEEGLKFMVYLQKENIIDESGMPKERFSAEFPKEGPSILRIQQVVRGDSAAYFCASSPVRGQDTEAFFGQGTRLTVV.

This chain links TRBV21-1 with TRBJ2-7; TRBD1 is the table's D call, not checked against the DNA. TRBV21-1 is flagged as a pseudogene. This CDR3 is 13 amino acids long. The DNA of the CDR3 is TGTGCCAGCAGCCTCAGGCAGTTCTACGAGCAGTACTTC. This gives the protein CASSLRQFYEQYF.

The genes are TRBV27 and TRBJ2-5; TRBD2 is a possible D gene (6 bases). TRBJ2-7 explains the end of the DNA better; the J call may be wrong. The CDR3 runs 16 residues. Germline loops: CDR1 MNHEY, CDR2 SMNVEV (reference sequence). Here the CDR3 reads CASSLGPSAFSYEQYF. CDR3 nucleotide sequence: TGTGCCAGCAGTTTAGGGCCTAGCGCGTTCTCCTACGAGCAGTACTTC.

V is TRBV9 and J is TRBJ2-2, with D perhaps TRBD2 (6 bases). CDR1 is SGDLS and CDR2 is YYNGEE in the germline V gene. The CDR3 is 16 amino acids. The V end was cut by 2 bases, the J end by 3 bases, with 14 bases between. The CDR3 spells CASSVSAAGYTGELFF. DNA for the CDR3: TGTGCCAGCAGCGTCTCTGCGGCGGGGTACACCGGGGAGCTGTTTTTT.

This clone showed up just a few times. V and J are TRBV6-1 and TRBJ1-1; unclear D gene. Germline V gives CDR1 MNHNS, CDR2 SASEGT. V lost 1 base and J lost 5, with 8 bases in between. The CDR3 spans 13 residues. CDR3 coding DNA: TGTGCCAGCAGTGAAGGAGGTAGAACTGAAGCTTTCTTT. It is translated as CASSEGGRTEAFF.

The genes are TRBV19 and TRBJ1-2; D is unresolved. Germline CDR1 LNHDA, CDR2 SQIVND (reference sequence). This CDR3 has 13 residues. V lost 3 bases and J 4 bases, leaving 9 bases between the germline ends. The CDR3 bases are TGTGCCAGTAGTATGGAGAAGCGCTATGGCTACACCTTC. It translates to CASSMEKRYGYTF.

The chain carries TRBV10-3 and TRBJ1-2; tentatively, D is TRBD1 (6 bases). With 10 bases removed from V and 3 bases from J, the gap between germline ends came to 12 bases. CDR1 is ENHRY and CDR2 is SYGVKD in the germline V gene. The CDR3 has 12 residues. The CDR3 DNA follows: TGTGCCACGAGCCCAGGGGACTATGGCTACACCTTC. Protein: CATSPGDYGYTF.

The V and J genes are TRBV5-1 and TRBJ2-7; 7 nucleotides agree with TRBD1. Per germline, CDR1 SGHRS and CDR2 YFSETQ. Trimming removed 5 bases from V and 2 bases from J; junction bases left unmatched: 4. This CDR3 region has 13 residues. Here the CDR3 reads CASRATGTYEQYF. The CDR3 bases are TGCGCCAGCAGGGCGACAGGGACCTACGAGCAGTACTTC.

This rearrangement joins TRBV27 to TRBJ2-1; TRBD2 matches 9 bases. Germline assignment: CDR1 MNHEY and CDR2 SMNVEV (reference sequence). This CDR3 is 16 amino acids long. V trimming: 4 bases; J trimming: 8 bases; junction bases outside the gene matches: 12. The CDR3 protein is CASSSLGGGETDEQFF. For the CDR3, the DNA is TGTGCCAGCAGTTCCCTGGGCGGGGGGGAGACCGATGAGCAGTTCTTC.

The chain couples TRBV9 to TRBJ2-2, with D unclear. The V gene's germline CDR1 is SGDLS and CDR2 YYNGEE. This CDR3 contains 15 residues. The germline V and J ends were trimmed by 0 bases and 2 bases, with 8 bases remaining between them. The CDR3 protein is CASSVDWANTGELFF. CDR3 nucleotides: TGTGCCAGCAGCGTAGATTGGGCCAACACCGGGGAGCTGTTTTTT.